The sequence of this T cell receptor beta chain was determined in a study of shared clonotypes between healthy human individuals. Germline loops: CDR1 SEHNR, CDR2 FQNEAQ (reference sequence). Between the trimmed V and J ends, which lost 3 bases and 7 bases, there was a span of 21 bases. The CDR3 extends over 16 amino acids. The study separated CD4+ cells into CD45RA+ naive and CD45RA-negative memory subsets. Clones were sequenced by immunoSEQ multiplex PCR, and TCRdb holds only the in-frame ones, with some missing. The sample lists millions of clones, roughly 96% occurring once. Material: naive CD4+ T cells sorted from blood. Subset reported: CD45RA+ positively selected. This rearrangement joins TRBV7-9 to TRBJ1-2; D may be TRBD1 (5 bases). The source of this sequence is a man between 18 and 35 years old in good health. The CDR3 nucleotides read TGTGCCAGCAGCTTTGAGGGGATAAGAAGGGCGGGTGGCTACACCTTC. It translates to CASSFEGIRRAGGYTF.